The 15 T cell receptor beta chains presented below share a single source sample, sequenced in a study of identical twins. TCRdb reprocessed the 5' RACE reads via MiXCR and lists one record per CDR3 protein. The top ten clones hold approximately 1.6% of a sample with approximately 670,000 distinct CDR3 sequences, 5.5% to 7.5% of them seen once. Sequencing used naive T cells sorted from blood. The receptors come from a man aged 18 to 29 in good health.

The table lists this clonotype with many counts. J is TRBJ2-7 and V is TRBV7-2, with D possibly called TRBD1 or TRBD2 (6 bases each). Trimming pared 5 bases from V and 7 bases from J, leaving 15 bases between. CDR1 SGHTA and CDR2 FQGNSA come from the germline V gene. CDR3 length: 13 residues. CDR3: CASSKGGSGEQYF. The CDR3 coding sequence is TGTGCCAGCAGCAAAGGGGGGTCGGGAGAGCAGTACTTC.

The table lists this clonotype with many counts. V is TRBV12-3 or TRBV12-4 and J is TRBJ2-7; D not resolved. This CDR3 spans 11 amino acids. Trimming removed 5 bases from V and 5 bases from J, with 7 bases in between. The CDR3 region is CASSRINEQYF. CDR3 bases: TGTGCCAGCAGTCGAATCAACGAGCAGTACTTC.

Many counts were recorded for this clonotype. The chain couples TRBV7-3 to TRBJ2-2; no definite D call. V shed 3 bases and J shed 1 base, with 9 bases lying between them. CDR1 SGHTA and CDR2 FQGTGA come from the germline V gene. The CDR3 consists of 15 residues. The CDR3, as DNA: TGTGCCAGCAGCTTCGACTCTAGGAACACCGGGGAGCTGTTTTTT. This encodes CASSFDSRNTGELFF.

This clonotype was recorded at least ten times. This chain uses TRBV4-1 with TRBJ2-3; weak D call: TRBD2 (6 bases). V was pared by 0 bases and J by 1 base, with 8 bases between. Germline CDR1 MGHRA, CDR2 YSYEKL. This CDR3 is built from 15 residues. This chain's CDR3 is CASSQDGGRTDTQYF. CDR3 coding DNA: TGCGCCAGCAGCCAAGACGGAGGGCGCACAGATACGCAGTATTTT.

This clonotype showed up many times. The rearrangement uses TRBV12-3 or TRBV12-4 and TRBJ1-5; D not certain. Trimming left V 2 bases short and J 8 bases short, with 10 bases between. This CDR3 is 13 amino acids long. The chain's CDR3 is CASSLTPREPQHF. Written as DNA, the CDR3 is TGTGCCAGCAGTTTAACTCCTCGGGAGCCCCAGCATTTT.

This clonotype was observed at least ten times. CDR3 sequence: CASSYSSTDTQYF. The CDR3 DNA reads TGTGCCAGCAGTTACTCTAGCACAGATACGCAGTATTTT. The chain is built from TRBV6-5 and TRBJ2-3, with D uncertain. The V and J ends lost 0 bases and 0 bases respectively, with 1 base between them. Germline V CDR1 and CDR2: MNHEY, SVGAGI. This CDR3 has 13 amino acids.

Details on this clonotype: A much more abundant neighbour one base away suggests this may be a read error. CDR3 loop: CSTHKAGVDTQYF. The CDR3 DNA reads TGCAGTACTCACAAGGCGGGGGTAGATACGCAGTATTTT. The V gene is TRBV20-1, the J gene TRBJ2-3; 7 bases map to TRBD2. This CDR3 is 13 amino acids long. Germline loops: CDR1 DFQATT, CDR2 SNEGSKA (reference sequence). V was pared by 8 bases and J by 5 bases, with 10 bases of the junction left unmatched.

This clonotype was counted many times. The chain uses TRBV29-1 and TRBJ2-3; the D gene is possibly TRBD2 (7 bases). The V end lost 6 bases, the J end lost 1 base, and 14 bases lay between the germline ends. The CDR3 has 14 residues. Germline V gives CDR1 SQVTM, CDR2 ANQGSEA. CDR3 coding DNA: TGCAGCGTCGAGGGGGGGTTTGGCACAGATACGCAGTATTTT. Amino acid sequence: CSVEGGFGTDTQYF.

This chain joins TRBV7-8 and TRBJ2-5; tentative D call: TRBD1 (6 bases). Deletions cut 5 bases from V and 5 bases from J, with 15 bases between. The CDR3 contains 14 residues. Germline assignment: CDR1 SGHVS and CDR2 FQNEAQ. CDR3 coding DNA: TGTGCCAGCAGCCCTAGCATTAGGGGGGAGACCCAGTACTTC. This sequence encodes CASSPSIRGETQYF.

This clonotype showed up many times. DNA for the CDR3: TGTGCCAGCAGTTCCGGGACACCAGAATCCTACAATGAGCAGTTCTTC. It specifies CASSSGTPESYNEQFF. The chain joins TRBV28 to TRBJ2-1; a weak D match, TRBD1 (6 bases). CDR1 and CDR2 (germline): MDHEN, SYDVKM. Trimming left V 4 bases short and J 1 base short, with 14 bases between. The CDR3 contains 16 residues.

This clonotype was detected many times. The V and J genes are TRBV27 and TRBJ1-1; unclear D gene. Trimming stripped 2 bases from V and 0 bases from J, with 10 bases between. Germline CDR1 MNHEY, CDR2 SMNVEV (reference sequence). CDR3 length equals 15 residues. CDR3 nucleotides: TGTGCCAGCAGTTTAACCCGGGGATTGAACACTGAAGCTTTCTTT. Translating it yields CASSLTRGLNTEAFF.

There are a few counts of this clonotype. CDR3 protein: CASSFADTVSSYEQYF. CDR3 DNA: TGTGCCAGCAGCTTCGCAGATACCGTGTCTTCCTACGAGCAGTACTTC. This chain joins TRBV7-8 and TRBJ2-7, with unresolved D. This CDR3 region has 16 residues. Germline CDR1 SGHVS, CDR2 FQNEAQ. V shed 3 bases and J shed 1 base, with 16 bases lying between them.

The chain carries TRBV10-3 and TRBJ2-3, with 10 bases matching TRBD2. The V and J ends lost 7 bases and 5 bases, in that order; junction bases with no gene match: 6. CDR1 and CDR2 from the germline V gene are ENHRY and SYGVKD. The CDR3 has 14 amino acids. CDR3 coding DNA: TGTGCCATCAAGGCTAGCGGGAGACTAGATACGCAGTATTTT. Translation: CAIKASGRLDTQYF.

This clonotype has ten or more counts. The genes are TRBV4-1 and TRBJ2-2; D gene ambiguous. CDR3 size: 14 residues. CDR1 and CDR2 from the germline V gene are MGHRA and YSYEKL. The germline V and J ends were trimmed by 0 bases and 6 bases, with 8 bases remaining between them. The CDR3 reads CASSQEEFPGELFF. Written as DNA, the CDR3 is TGCGCCAGCAGCCAAGAGGAGTTCCCCGGGGAGCTGTTTTTT.

Many counts were recorded for this clonotype. The chain joins TRBV20-1 to TRBJ1-4; D uncertain. CDR3 length: 15 amino acids. Germline loops: CDR1 DFQATT, CDR2 SNEGSKA (reference sequence). V dropped 1 base and J dropped 7 bases, with 16 bases sitting between them. Written as DNA, the CDR3 is TGCAGTGCTAGAGGAATTCCGGGTCGTAGTGAAAAACTGTTTTTT. Its translation is CSARGIPGRSEKLFF.